Listed here are 18 T cell receptor beta chains from one sample, sequenced in a study of beta chain features in type 1 diabetes. The investigators reverse transcribed all of the isolated RNA, so they sequenced expressed TCRB transcripts. The protocol was immunoSEQ multiplex PCR, while the TCRdb copy is restricted to in-frame clones and leaves out a portion. This repertoire shows around 200,000 clones, approximately 13% found once; its top ten account for about 0.66%. Sequencing was done on a sample of central memory CD4+ T cells from blood. The receptors here all came from a woman aged 18 to 35 in good health.

The V call is TRBV7-6, the J call TRBJ2-5; D unresolved. This CDR3 has 13 amino acids. V was pared by 1 base and J by 5 bases, with 8 bases between. Germline CDR1 and CDR2: SGHVS and FNYEAQ. The CDR3 nucleotides read TGTGCCAGCAGCTTAGGACACGAGGAGACCCAGTACTTC. This encodes CASSLGHEETQYF.

This clone has a handful of counts. CDR3 region: CSVSIGTATQGQPQHF. DNA for the CDR3: TGCAGCGTTTCAATCGGGACTGCGACCCAGGGCCAGCCCCAGCATTTT. The rearrangement joins TRBV29-1 to TRBJ1-5; D may be TRBD1 (5 bases). The CDR3 has 16 residues. The V and J ends lost 5 bases and 7 bases respectively, with 24 bases between them. CDR1 and CDR2 (germline): SQVTM, ANQGSEA.

The chain carries TRBV28 and TRBJ2-5; possibly TRBD1 for D (6 bases). With 1 base removed from V and 10 bases from J, the gap between germline ends came to 16 bases. Germline CDR1 is MDHEN and CDR2 is SYDVKM. CDR3 length: 14 amino acids. CDR3 in DNA: TGTGCCAGCAGTTTATTGGACAGTCAGAGAGGCCAGTACTTC. It yields the protein CASSLLDSQRGQYF.

The rearrangement links TRBV7-2 to TRBJ2-1; no firm D call. From germline, CDR1 is SGHTA and CDR2 FQGNSA. Between the trimmed V and J ends, which lost 4 bases and 0 bases, there was a span of 4 bases. This CDR3 region has 13 residues. The CDR3 nucleotides read TGTGCCAGCAGCTCTAGCTCCTACAATGAGCAGTTCTTC. This codes for CASSSSSYNEQFF.

In this sample, this clone turned up a few times. The V and J genes are TRBV15 and TRBJ1-3, with 10 bases identical to TRBD1. The CDR3 is 16 residues long. CDR1 and CDR2 (germline): LNHNV, YYDKDF (reference sequence). V lost 3 bases and J lost 4; bases outside the gene matches: 6. CDR3 amino acids: CATSRTGQGDGNTIYF. CDR3 nucleotide sequence: TGTGCCACCAGCAGGACAGGACAGGGGGACGGAAACACCATATATTTT.

This clone has a single count. This specimen includes other DNA sequences encoding the same CDR3. The chain carries TRBV5-6 and TRBJ2-6; D may be TRBD1 (6 bases). Germline CDR1 SGHDT, CDR2 YYEEEE. This CDR3 contains 15 residues. V lost 2 bases to trimming and J lost 1 base, with 7 bases between them. The CDR3 sequence is CASSFRGSGANVLTF. CDR3 DNA sequence: TGTGCCAGCAGCTTCAGGGGATCTGGGGCCAACGTCCTGACTTTC.

The chain is built from TRBV4-1 and TRBJ2-7, with TRBD2 matching 9 bases. The CDR3 consists of 16 residues. Losses at the gene ends were 1 base for V and 3 bases for J; bases not matched to a gene: 7. From germline, CDR1 is MGHRA and CDR2 YSYEKL. The CDR3 nucleotides read TGCGCCAGCAGCCAAGGGATAGCGGGAGTCTTCTACGAGCAGTACTTC. This encodes CASSQGIAGVFYEQYF.

This clone occurred a few times. V gene TRBV14 combines with J gene TRBJ2-7; unclear D gene. Trimming took 1 base from V and 3 from J, leaving 10 bases between them. CDR1 is SGHDN, CDR2 FVKESK, per germline. The CDR3 covers 14 residues. CDR3 in DNA: TGTGCCAGCAGCCAAGTCGCATACGGCTACGAGCAGTACTTC. The encoded protein is CASSQVAYGYEQYF.

J is TRBJ2-7 and V is TRBV9, with TRBD1 as a possible D gene (5 bases). The CDR3 has 15 residues. Germline CDR1 SGDLS, CDR2 YYNGEE. V shed 0 bases and J shed 3 bases, with 13 bases lying between them. In DNA form, the CDR3 reads TGTGCCAGCAGCGTAGGAGAGACAGAACTCTACGAGCAGTACTTC. It yields the protein CASSVGETELYEQYF.

The rearrangement joins TRBV27 to TRBJ1-4, with TRBD1 matching 7 bases. The trim removed 8 bases at V and 5 bases at J, leaving 5 bases unmatched. CDR3 size: 13 residues. CDR1 is MNHEY and CDR2 is SMNVEV in the germline V gene (reference sequence). CDR3 nucleotides: TGTGCCAGCGGCCCGGGACAGAATGAAAAACTGTTTTTT. This codes for CASGPGQNEKLFF. The full variable domain, rest sourced from reference TRBV27 and TRBJ1-4, is EAQVTQNPRYLITVTGKKLTVTCSQNMNHEYMSWYRQDPGLGLRQIYYSMNVEVTDKGDVPEGYKVSRKEKRNFPLILESPSPNQTSLYFCASGPGQNEKLFFGSGTQLSVL.

The rearrangement joins TRBV7-2 to TRBJ2-4, with TRBD1 identical over 8 bases. From germline, CDR1 is SGHTA and CDR2 FQGNSA. V gave up 5 bases and J gave up 3 bases; unmatched junction bases: 6. The CDR3 consists of 15 residues. CDR3 nucleotide sequence: TGTGCCAGCAGCATACCACAGGGGGTCAAAAACATTCAGTACTTC. This translates into CASSIPQGVKNIQYF.

This clone has a handful of counts. The V gene is TRBV27, the J gene TRBJ2-1, with D possibly being TRBD2 (6 bases). The V gene lost 5 bases and the J gene lost 10 bases, with 9 bases spanning the gap. Germline CDR1 and CDR2: MNHEY and SMNVEV (reference sequence). The CDR3 is 11 amino acids. DNA for the CDR3: TGTGCCAGCAGTGGTAGCGGAGAGCAGTTCTTC. Translated, it gives CASSGSGEQFF.

The V and J genes are TRBV2 and TRBJ1-1; the match to TRBD1 covers 7 bases. Germline CDR1 SNHLY, CDR2 FYNNEI. The CDR3 sequence is 13 residues long. Unmatched junction bases numbered 6, after V lost 6 bases and J lost 5 bases. In DNA, the CDR3 is TGTGCCAGCAGCCCTGACAGGGAAACTGAAGCTTTCTTT. Amino acids: CASSPDRETEAFF.

In this sample, this clone turned up a few times. The chain recombines TRBV6-6 with TRBJ2-3, with 12 nucleotides matching TRBD2. CDR1 and CDR2 (germline): MNHNY, SVGAGI (reference sequence). V was pared by 7 bases and J by 1 base, with 6 bases of the junction left unmatched. The CDR3 has 16 residues. The CDR3 sequence: CASIDLAGGGTDTQYF. The CDR3 coding sequence is TGTGCCAGCATCGATCTAGCGGGAGGGGGCACAGATACGCAGTATTTT.

The chain combines TRBV5-1 with TRBJ2-5, with D tentatively TRBD1 (6 bases). CDR3 length: 14 residues. Germline CDR1 reads SGHRS; CDR2 reads YFSETQ. V shed 3 bases and J shed 2 bases, with 11 bases lying between them. The DNA for the CDR3 is TGCGCCAGCAGCTCCGGGACACCTCAAGAGACCCAGTACTTC. This encodes CASSSGTPQETQYF. Drawing the rest from reference TRBV5-1 and TRBJ2-5, the complete variable domain is KAGVTQTPRYLIKTRGQQVTLSCSPISGHRSVSWYQQTPGQGLQFLFEYFSETQRNKGNFPGRFSGRQFSNSRSEMNVSTLELGDSALYLCASSSGTPQETQYFGPGTRLLVL.

CDR3: CSVQGAGANVLTF. In DNA form, the CDR3 reads TGCAGCGTCCAGGGTGCCGGGGCCAACGTCCTGACTTTC. The chain uses TRBV29-1 and TRBJ2-6; tentatively, D is TRBD1 (5 bases). V lost 6 bases and J lost 4, with 10 bases in between. The germline V gene encodes CDR1 SQVTM and CDR2 ANQGSEA. This CDR3 spans 13 amino acids.

A few counts support this clone. The rearrangement links TRBV29-1 to TRBJ1-1; D gene unclear. The CDR3 spans 12 residues. With 3 bases removed from V and 3 bases from J, the gap between germline ends came to 8 bases. The germline CDR1 and CDR2 sequences are SQVTM and ANQGSEA. The chain's CDR3 is CSVDRRDTEAFF. CDR3 nucleotide sequence: TGCAGCGTTGATCGCCGGGACACTGAAGCTTTCTTT. Combining the CDR3 with reference TRBV29-1 and TRBJ1-1 gives the whole variable domain SAVISQKPSRDICQRGTSLTIQCQVDSQVTMMFWYRQQPGQSLTLIATANQGSEATYESGFVIDKFPISRPNLTFSTLTVSNMSPEDSSIYLCSVDRRDTEAFFGQGTRLTVV.

There are a few counts of this clone. The chain carries TRBV6-1 and TRBJ2-7; 13 bases align to TRBD2. Germline CDR1 and CDR2: MNHNS and SASEGT. V shed 7 bases, J shed 6 bases, and the junction held 9 bases outside the gene matches. This CDR3 has 15 residues. CDR3 nucleotide sequence: TGTGCCAGCACCCCGGGACTAGCGGGATCGGGCGAGCAGTACTTC. This encodes CASTPGLAGSGEQYF.